The source of this T cell receptor beta chain is a study of T cells in Graves' hyperthyroidism and ophthalmopathy. Across the whole study: Peripheral blood was drawn at first diagnosis, prior to all treatment.

Regarding the study as a whole: A model built on 13 V-J features separated ophthalmopathy from stable hyperthyroidism.

CDR3 length: 15 amino acids. Germline values: CDR1 MDHEN, CDR2 SYDVKM. J was trimmed by 10 bases and V by 3 bases; bases with no gene match: 11. As to this clonotype: What it binds is unknown.

Researchers amplified the TCR beta CDR3 regions from RNA transcripts. An initial round of RT-PCR targeting the TCR CDR3 relied on the HTBI primer set. Each CDR3 protein is one row after TCRdb ran MiXCR on the multiplex PCR reads. The sample has approximately 600,000 distinct CDR3 sequences; less than 25% are singletons. This chain connects TRBV28 to TRBJ1-5, with 8 bases aligning to TRBD1. Sequencing used blood. This receptor was obtained from a man aged 25-45 years with Graves' ophthalmopathy. Written as DNA, the CDR3 is TGTGCCAGCAGTTTCCTTACAGGGGGTTCCCGTCCCCAGCATTTT. Its translation: CASSFLTGGSRPQHF.